This T cell receptor beta chain was observed in a study of beta chain features in type 1 diabetes. Whole-study context: Sorted cells from all samples, numbering approximately 100 million, were examined.

Sequencing targeted expressed TCRB transcripts, as all isolated RNA had been reverse transcribed. Here immunoSEQ multiplex PCR was the method, and the copy in TCRdb shows in-frame clones only, minus some. The sample consists of around 250,000 clones, approximately 15% of them appearing once. The study, taken as a whole, reports: Shortening that was moderate but significant affected the TCRB CDR3s of Type 1 diabetes patients in all four CD4+ subsets. Patients' naive, central memory and Treg TCRB repertoires seemed closer to one another than those of healthy donors. When VDJ junctions were examined, type 1 diabetes patients showed fewer insertions and more deletions.

This clone was seen a handful of times. Antigen specificity is unknown. The ends lost 3 bases at V and 2 bases at J; junction bases unmatched: 5. From germline, CDR1 is SGHTA and CDR2 FQGNSA. The CDR3 length is 15 residues. Specimen: naive CD4+ T cells from blood. This TCR derives from a man aged 25 to 40 with type 1 diabetes. This chain connects TRBV7-2 to TRBJ2-7; 9 bases are shared with TRBD2. CDR3: CASSLTSGQTYEQYF. The CDR3 DNA follows: TGTGCCAGCAGCTTGACTAGCGGTCAAACCTACGAGCAGTACTTC.